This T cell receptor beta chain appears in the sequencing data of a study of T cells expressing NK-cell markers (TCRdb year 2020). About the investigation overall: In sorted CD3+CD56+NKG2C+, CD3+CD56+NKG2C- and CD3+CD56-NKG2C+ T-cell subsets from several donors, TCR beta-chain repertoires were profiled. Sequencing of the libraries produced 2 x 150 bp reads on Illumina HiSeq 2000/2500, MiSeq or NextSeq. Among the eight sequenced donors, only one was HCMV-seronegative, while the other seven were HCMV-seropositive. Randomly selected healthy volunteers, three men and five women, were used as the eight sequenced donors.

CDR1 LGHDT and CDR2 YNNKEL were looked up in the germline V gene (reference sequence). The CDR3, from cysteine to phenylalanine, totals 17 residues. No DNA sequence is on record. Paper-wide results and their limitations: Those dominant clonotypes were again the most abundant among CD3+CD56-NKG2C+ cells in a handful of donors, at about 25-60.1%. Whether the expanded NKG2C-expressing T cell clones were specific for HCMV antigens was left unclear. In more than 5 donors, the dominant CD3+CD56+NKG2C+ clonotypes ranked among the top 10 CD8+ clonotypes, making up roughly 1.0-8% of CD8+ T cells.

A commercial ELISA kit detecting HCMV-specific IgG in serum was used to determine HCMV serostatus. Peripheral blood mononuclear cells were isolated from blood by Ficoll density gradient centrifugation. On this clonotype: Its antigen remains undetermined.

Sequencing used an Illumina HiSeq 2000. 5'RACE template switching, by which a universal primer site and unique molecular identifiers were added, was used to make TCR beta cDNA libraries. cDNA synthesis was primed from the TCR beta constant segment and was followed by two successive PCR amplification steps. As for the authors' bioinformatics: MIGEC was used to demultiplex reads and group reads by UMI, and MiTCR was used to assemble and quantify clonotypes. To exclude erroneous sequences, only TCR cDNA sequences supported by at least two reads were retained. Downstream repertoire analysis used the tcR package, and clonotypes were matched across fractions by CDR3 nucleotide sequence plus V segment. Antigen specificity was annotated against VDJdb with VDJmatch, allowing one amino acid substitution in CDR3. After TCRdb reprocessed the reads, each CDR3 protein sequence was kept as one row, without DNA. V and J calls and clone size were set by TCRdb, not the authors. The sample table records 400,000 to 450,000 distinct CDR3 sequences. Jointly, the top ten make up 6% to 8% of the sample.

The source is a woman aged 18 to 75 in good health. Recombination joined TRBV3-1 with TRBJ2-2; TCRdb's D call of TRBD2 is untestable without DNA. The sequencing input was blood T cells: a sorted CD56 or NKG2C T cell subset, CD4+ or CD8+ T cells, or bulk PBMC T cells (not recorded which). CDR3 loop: CASSLYRSGLNTGELFF.